A few counts support the clone carrying this T cell receptor beta chain. Stated treatment: some 19 received Ad26.COV2.S at low or high dose, single or two shots; several received placebo; per-sample allocation not given. Material that was analyzed had been drawn on day 63 after the first vaccine or placebo injection. Recruitment in Boston yielded a donor of adult age, 18-55 years. This CDR3 contains 15 residues. The junction had 11 bases not matched to a gene; V was cut back by 4 bases and J by 6 bases. Germline V gene lookup returns CDR1 SQVTM and CDR2 ANQGSEA. The method was immunoSEQ multiplex PCR; TCRdb's version includes in-frame clones alone and lacks a portion of them. The sample has some 480,000 clones; 70% to 90% are singletons. The sample comes from a study of Ad26.COV2.S vaccination and SARS-CoV-2 variants.

The sample was peripheral blood, taken in a trial of Ad26.COV2.S vaccine versus placebo. This chain links TRBV29-1 with TRBJ1-4, with 7 bases lining up with TRBD1. This receptor was taken from a person aged 18-65 years who received the Ad26.COV2.S COVID-19 vaccine or a placebo. The CDR3, as DNA: TGCAGCGTTGTTTTTCGAGCAGGGGGAGATGAAAAACTGTTTTTT. It specifies CSVVFRAGGDEKLFF.